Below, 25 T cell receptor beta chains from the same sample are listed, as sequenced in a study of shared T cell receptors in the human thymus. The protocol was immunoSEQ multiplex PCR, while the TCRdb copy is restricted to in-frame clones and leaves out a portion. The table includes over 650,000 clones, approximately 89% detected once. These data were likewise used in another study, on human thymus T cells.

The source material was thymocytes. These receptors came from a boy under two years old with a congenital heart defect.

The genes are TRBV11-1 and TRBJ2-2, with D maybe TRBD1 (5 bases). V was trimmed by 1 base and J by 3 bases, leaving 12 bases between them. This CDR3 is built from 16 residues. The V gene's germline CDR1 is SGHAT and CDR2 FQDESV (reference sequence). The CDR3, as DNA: TGTGCCAGCAGCTTAGTTAGGGGCCCGGACACCGGGGAGCTGTTTTTT. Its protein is CASSLVRGPDTGELFF.

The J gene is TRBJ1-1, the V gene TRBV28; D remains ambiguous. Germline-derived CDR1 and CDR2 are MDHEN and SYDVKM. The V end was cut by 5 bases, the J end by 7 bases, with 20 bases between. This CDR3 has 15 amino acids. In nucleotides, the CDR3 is TGTGCCAGCAGTCCACGAATGAGGACTCTTTTTGAAGCTTTCTTT. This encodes CASSPRMRTLFEAFF.

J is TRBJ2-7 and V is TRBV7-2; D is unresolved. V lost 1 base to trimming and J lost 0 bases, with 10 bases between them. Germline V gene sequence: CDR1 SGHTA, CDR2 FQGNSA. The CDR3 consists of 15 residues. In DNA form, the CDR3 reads TGTGCCAGCAGCTTAGTGGGCCCGTCCTCCTACGAGCAGTACTTC. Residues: CASSLVGPSSYEQYF.

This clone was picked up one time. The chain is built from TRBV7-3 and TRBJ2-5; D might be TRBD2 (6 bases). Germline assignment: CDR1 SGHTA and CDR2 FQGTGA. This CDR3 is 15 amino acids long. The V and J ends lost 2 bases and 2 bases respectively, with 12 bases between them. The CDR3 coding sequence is TGTGCCAGCAGCTTAGGGTGCGGGGCACAAGAGACCCAGTACTTC. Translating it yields CASSLGCGAQETQYF.

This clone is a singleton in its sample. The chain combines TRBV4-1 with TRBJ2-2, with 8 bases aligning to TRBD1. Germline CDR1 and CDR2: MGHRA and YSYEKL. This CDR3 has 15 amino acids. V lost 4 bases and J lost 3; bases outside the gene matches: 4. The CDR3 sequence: CASSPQGAYTGELFF. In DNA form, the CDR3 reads TGCGCCAGCAGCCCCCAGGGGGCATACACCGGGGAGCTGTTTTTT.

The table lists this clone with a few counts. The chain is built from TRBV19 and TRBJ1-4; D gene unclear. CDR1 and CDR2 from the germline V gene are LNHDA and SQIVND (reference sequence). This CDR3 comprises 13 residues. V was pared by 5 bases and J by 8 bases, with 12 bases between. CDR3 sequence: CASSGGGWEKLFF. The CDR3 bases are TGTGCCAGTAGTGGTGGAGGTTGGGAAAAACTGTTTTTT.

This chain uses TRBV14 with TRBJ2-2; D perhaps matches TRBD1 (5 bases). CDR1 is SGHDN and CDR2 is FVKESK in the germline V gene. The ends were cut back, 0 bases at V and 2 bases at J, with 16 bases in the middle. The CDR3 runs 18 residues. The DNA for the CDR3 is TGTGCCAGCAGCCAAGAACGGTGGGAAAGGGGAAACACCGGGGAGCTGTTTTTT. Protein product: CASSQERWERGNTGELFF. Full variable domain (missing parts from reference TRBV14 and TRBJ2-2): EAGVTQFPSHSVIEKGQTVTLRCDPISGHDNLYWYRRVMGKEIKFLLHFVKESKQDESGMPNNRFLAERTGGTYSTLKVQPAELEDSGVYFCASSQERWERGNTGELFFGEGSRLTVL.

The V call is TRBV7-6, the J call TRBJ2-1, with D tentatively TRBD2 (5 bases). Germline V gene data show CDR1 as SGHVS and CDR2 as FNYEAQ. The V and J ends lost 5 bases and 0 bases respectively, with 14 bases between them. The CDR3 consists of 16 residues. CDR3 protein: CASSARGLSSYNEQFF. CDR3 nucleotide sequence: TGTGCCAGCAGCGCTCGTGGACTGAGCTCCTACAATGAGCAGTTCTTC.

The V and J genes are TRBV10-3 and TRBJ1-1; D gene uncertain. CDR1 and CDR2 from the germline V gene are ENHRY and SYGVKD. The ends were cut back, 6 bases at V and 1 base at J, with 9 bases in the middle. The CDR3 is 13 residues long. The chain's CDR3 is CAIRAKTNTEAFF. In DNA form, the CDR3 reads TGTGCCATCAGGGCCAAAACGAACACTGAAGCTTTCTTT.

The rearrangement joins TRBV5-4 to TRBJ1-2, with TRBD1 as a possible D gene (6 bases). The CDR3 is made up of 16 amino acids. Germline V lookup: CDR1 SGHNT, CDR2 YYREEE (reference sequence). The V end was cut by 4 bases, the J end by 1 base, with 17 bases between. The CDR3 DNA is TGTGCCAGCAGCCCCCACCGGGACATCATTAACTATGGCTACACCTTC. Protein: CASSPHRDIINYGYTF.

This CDR3 is CASSLWGQGAEGEQYF. CDR3 nucleotides: TGTGCCAGCAGCTTGTGGGGACAGGGGGCGGAAGGCGAGCAGTACTTC. The chain couples TRBV5-5 to TRBJ2-7, with 12 positions matching TRBD1. Losses at the gene ends were 1 base for V and 6 bases for J; bases not matched to a gene: 8. This CDR3 has 16 residues. The germline CDR1 and CDR2 sequences are SGHKS and YYEKEE (reference sequence).

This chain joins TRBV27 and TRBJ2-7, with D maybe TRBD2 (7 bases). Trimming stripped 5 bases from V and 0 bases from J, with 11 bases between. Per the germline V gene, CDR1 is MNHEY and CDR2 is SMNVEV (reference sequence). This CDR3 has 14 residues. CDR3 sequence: CASSDRGGSYEQYF. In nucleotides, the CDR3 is TGTGCCAGCAGTGATAGGGGGGGCTCCTACGAGCAGTACTTC.

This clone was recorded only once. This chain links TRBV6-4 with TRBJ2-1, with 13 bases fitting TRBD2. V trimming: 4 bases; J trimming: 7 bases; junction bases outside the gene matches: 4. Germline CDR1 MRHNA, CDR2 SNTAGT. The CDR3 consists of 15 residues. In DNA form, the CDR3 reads TGTGCCAGCAGTGTACTAGCGGGGGGGCTTAATGAGCAGTTCTTC. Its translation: CASSVLAGGLNEQFF.

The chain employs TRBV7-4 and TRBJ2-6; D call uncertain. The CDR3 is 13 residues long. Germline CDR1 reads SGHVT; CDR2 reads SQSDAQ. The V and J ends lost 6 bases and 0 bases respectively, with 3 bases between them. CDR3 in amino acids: CASRASGANVLTF. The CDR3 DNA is TGTGCCAGCAGAGCCTCTGGGGCCAACGTCCTGACTTTC.

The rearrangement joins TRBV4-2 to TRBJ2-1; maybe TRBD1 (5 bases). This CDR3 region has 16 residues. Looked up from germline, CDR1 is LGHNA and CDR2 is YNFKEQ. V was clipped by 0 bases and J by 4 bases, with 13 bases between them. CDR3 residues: CASSQDRQGVYNEQFF. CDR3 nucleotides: TGTGCCAGCAGCCAAGATCGGCAGGGCGTTTACAATGAGCAGTTCTTC.

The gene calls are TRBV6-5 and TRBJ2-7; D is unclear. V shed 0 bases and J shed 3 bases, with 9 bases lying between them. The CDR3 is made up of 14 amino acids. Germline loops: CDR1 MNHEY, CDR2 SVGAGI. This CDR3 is CASSYSPQSYEQYF. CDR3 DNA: TGTGCCAGCAGTTACTCACCACAAAGCTACGAGCAGTACTTC.

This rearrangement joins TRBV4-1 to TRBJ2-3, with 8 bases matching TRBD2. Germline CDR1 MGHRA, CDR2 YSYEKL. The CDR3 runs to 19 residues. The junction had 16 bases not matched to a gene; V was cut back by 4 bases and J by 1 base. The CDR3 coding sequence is TGCGCCAGCAGCCCGAACAACGGGTCCCAGCGGGGGCGCACAGATACGCAGTATTTT. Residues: CASSPNNGSQRGRTDTQYF.

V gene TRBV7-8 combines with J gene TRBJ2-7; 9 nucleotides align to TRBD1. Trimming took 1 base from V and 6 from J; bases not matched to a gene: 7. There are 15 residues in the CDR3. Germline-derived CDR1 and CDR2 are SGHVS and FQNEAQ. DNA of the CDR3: TGTGCCAGCAGCTTAGGGGCCCCGGACAGGGGCGAGCAGTACTTC. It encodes CASSLGAPDRGEQYF.

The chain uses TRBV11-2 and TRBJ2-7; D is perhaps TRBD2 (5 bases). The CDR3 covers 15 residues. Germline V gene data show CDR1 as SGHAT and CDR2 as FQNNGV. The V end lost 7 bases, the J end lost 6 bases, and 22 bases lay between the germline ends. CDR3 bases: TGTGCCAGCATCTCTCGGGGAATAGGGTCGGGCGAGCAGTACTTC. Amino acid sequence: CASISRGIGSGEQYF.

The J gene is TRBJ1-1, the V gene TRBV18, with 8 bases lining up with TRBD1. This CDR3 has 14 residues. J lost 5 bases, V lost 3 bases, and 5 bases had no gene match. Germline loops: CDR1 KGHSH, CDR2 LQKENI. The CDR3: CASSPRTGKTEAFF. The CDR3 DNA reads TGTGCCAGCTCACCCCGGACAGGGAAAACTGAAGCTTTCTTT.

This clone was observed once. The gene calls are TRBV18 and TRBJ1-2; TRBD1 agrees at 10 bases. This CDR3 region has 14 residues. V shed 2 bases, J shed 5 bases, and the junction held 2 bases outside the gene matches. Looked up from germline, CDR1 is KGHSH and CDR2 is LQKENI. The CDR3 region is CASSPGTGVYGYTF. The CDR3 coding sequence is TGTGCCAGCTCACCAGGGACAGGGGTTTATGGCTACACCTTC.

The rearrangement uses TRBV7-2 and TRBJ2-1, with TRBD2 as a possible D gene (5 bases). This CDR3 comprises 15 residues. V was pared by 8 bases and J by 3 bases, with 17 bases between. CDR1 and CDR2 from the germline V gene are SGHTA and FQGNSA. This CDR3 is CASDYPPIHYNEQFF. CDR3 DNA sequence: TGTGCCAGCGACTATCCCCCGATACACTACAATGAGCAGTTCTTC. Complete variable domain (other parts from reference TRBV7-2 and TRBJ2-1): GAGVSQSPSNKVTEKGKDVELRCDPISGHTALYWYRQSLGQGLEFLIYFQGNSAPDKSGLPSDRFSAERTGGSVSTLTIQRTQQEDSAVYLCASDYPPIHYNEQFFGPGTRLTVL.

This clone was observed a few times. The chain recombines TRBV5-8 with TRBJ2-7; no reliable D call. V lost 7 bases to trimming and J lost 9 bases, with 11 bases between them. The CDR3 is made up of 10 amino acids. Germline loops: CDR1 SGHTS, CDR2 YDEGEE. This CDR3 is CASAPGGQYF. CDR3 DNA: TGTGCCAGCGCTCCAGGTGGGCAGTACTTC.

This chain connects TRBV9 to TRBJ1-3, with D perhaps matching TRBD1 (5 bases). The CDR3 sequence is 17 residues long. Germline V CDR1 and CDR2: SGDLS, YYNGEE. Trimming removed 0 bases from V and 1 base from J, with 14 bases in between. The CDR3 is CASSVEETERSGNTIYF. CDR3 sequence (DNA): TGTGCCAGCAGCGTAGAAGAGACAGAACGTTCTGGAAACACCATATATTTT.

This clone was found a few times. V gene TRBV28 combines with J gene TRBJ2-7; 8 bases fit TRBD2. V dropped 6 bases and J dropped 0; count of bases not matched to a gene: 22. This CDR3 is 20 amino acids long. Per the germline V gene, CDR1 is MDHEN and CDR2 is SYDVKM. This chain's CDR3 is CASRPLVPGLAGSFSYEQYF. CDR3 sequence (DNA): TGTGCCAGCAGACCCCTTGTCCCAGGGCTAGCGGGCTCCTTCTCCTACGAGCAGTACTTC.